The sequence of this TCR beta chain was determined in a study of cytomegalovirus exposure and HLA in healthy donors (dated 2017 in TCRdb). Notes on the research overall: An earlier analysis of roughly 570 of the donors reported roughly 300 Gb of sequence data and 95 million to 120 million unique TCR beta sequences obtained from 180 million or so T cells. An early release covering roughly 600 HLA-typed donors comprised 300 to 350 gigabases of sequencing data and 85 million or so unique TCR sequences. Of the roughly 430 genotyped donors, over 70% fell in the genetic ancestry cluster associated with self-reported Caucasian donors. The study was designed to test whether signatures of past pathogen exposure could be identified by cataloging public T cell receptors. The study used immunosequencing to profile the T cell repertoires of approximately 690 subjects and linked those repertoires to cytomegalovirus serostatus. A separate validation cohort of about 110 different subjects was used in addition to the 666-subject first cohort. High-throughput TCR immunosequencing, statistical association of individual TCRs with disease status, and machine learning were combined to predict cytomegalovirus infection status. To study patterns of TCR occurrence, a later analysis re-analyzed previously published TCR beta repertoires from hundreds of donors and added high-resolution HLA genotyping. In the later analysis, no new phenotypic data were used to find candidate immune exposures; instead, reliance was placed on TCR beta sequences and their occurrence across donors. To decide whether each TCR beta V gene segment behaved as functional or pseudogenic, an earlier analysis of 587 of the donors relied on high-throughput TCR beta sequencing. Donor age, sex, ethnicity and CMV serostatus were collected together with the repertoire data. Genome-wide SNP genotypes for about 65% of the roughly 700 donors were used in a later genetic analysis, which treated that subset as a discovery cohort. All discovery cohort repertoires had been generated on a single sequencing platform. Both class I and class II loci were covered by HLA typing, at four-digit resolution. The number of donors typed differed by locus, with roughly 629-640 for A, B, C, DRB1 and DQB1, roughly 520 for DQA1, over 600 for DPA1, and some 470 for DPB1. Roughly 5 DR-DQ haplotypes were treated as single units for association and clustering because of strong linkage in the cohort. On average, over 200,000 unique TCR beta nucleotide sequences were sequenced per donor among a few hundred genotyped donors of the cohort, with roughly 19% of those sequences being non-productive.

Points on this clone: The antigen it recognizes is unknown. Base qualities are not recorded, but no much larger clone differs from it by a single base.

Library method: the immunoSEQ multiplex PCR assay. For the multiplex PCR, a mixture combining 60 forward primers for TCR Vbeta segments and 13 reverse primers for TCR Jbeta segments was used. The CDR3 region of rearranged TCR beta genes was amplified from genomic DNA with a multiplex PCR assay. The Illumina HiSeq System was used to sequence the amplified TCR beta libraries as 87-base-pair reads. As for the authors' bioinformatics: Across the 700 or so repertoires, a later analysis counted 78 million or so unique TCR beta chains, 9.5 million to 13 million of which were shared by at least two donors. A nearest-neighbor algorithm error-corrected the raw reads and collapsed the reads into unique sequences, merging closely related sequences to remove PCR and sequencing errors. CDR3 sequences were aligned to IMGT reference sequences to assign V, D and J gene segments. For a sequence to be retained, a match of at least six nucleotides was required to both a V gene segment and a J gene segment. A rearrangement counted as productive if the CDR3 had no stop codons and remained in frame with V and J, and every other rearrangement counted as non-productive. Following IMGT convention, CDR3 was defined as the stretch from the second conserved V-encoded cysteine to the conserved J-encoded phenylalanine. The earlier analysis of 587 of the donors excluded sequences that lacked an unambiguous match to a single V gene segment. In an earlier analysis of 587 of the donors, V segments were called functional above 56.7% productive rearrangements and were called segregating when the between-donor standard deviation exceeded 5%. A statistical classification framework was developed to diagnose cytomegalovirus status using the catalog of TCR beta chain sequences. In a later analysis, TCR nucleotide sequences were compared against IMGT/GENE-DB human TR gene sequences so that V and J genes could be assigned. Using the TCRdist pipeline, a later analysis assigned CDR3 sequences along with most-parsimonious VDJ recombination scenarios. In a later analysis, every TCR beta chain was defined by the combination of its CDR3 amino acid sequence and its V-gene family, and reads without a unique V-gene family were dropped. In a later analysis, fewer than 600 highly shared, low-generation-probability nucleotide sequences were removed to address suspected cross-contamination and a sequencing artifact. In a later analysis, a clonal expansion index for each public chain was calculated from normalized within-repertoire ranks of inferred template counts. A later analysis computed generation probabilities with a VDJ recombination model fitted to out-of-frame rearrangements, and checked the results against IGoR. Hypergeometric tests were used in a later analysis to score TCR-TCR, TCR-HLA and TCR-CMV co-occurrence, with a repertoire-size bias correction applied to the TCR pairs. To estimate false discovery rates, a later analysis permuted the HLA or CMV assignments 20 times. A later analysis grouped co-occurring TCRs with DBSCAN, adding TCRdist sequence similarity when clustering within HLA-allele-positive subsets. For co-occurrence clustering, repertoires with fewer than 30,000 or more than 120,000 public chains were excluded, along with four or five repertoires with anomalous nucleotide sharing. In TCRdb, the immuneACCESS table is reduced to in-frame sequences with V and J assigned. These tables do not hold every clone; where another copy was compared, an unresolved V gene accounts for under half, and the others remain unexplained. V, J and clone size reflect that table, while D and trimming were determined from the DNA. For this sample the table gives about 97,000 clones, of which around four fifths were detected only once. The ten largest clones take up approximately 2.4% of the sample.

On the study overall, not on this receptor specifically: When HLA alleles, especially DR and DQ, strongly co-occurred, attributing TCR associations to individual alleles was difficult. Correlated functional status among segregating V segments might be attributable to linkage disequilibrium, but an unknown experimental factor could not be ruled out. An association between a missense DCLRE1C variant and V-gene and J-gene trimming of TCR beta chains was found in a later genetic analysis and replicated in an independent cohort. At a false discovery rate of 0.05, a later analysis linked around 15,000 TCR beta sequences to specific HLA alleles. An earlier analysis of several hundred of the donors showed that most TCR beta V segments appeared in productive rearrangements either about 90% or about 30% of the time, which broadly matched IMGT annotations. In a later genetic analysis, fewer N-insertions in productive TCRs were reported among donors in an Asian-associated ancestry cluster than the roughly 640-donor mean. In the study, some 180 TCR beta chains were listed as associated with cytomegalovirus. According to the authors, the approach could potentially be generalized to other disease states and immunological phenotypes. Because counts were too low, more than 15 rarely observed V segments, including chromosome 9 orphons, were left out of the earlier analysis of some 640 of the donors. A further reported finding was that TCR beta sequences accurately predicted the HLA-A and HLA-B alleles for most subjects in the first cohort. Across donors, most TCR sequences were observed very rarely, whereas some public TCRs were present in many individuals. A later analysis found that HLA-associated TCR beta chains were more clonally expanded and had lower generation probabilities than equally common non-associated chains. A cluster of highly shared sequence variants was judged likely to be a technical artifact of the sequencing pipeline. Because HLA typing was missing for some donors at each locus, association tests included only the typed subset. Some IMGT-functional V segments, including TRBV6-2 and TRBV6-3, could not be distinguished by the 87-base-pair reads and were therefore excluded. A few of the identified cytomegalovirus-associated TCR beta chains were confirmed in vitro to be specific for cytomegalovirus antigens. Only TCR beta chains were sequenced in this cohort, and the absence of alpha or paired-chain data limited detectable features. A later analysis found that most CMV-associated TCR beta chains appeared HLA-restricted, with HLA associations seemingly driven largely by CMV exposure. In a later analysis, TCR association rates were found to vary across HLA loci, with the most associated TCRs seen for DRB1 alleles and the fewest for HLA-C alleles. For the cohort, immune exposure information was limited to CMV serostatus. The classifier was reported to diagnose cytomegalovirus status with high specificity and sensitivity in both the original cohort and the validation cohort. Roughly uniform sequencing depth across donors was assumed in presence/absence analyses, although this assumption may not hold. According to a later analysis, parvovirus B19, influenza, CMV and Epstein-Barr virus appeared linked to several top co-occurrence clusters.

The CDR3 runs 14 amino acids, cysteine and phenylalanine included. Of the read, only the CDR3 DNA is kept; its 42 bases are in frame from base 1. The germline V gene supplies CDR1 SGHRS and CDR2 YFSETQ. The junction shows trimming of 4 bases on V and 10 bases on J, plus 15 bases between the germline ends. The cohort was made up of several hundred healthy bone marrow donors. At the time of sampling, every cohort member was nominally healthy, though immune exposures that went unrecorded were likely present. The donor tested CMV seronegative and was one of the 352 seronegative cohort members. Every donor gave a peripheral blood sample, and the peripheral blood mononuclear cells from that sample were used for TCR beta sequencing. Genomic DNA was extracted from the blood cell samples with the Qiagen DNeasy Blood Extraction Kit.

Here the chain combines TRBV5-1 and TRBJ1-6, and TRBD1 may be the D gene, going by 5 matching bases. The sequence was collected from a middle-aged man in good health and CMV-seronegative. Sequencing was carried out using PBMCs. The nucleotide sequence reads TGCGCCAGCAGCCCCGCCAGGGAGGGATCACCCCTCCACTTT. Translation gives CASSPAREGSPLHF.